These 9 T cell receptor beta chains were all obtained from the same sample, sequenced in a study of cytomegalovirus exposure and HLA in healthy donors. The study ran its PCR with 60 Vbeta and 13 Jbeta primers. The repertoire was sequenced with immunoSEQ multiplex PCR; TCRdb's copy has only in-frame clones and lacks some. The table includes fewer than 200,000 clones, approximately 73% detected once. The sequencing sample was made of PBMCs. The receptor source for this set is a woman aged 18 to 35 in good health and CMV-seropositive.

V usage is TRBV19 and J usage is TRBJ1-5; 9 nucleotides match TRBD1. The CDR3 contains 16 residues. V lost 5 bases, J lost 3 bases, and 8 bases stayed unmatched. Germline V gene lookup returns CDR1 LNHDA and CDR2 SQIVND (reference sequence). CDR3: CASSPHGTGNNQPQHF. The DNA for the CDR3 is TGTGCCAGTAGTCCCCATGGGACAGGGAACAATCAGCCCCAGCATTTT.

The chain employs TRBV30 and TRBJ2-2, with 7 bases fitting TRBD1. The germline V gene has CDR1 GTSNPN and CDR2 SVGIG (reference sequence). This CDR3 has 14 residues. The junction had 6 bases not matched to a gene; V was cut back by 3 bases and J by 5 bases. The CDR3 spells CAWRNRGGTGELFF. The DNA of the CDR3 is TGTGCCTGGAGAAACAGGGGCGGGACCGGGGAGCTGTTTTTT.

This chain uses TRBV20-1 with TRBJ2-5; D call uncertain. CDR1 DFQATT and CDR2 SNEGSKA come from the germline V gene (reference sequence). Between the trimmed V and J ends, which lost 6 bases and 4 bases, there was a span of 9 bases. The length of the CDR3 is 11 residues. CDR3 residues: CSANPGETQYF. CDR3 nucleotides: TGCAGTGCAAACCCGGGAGAGACCCAGTACTTC.

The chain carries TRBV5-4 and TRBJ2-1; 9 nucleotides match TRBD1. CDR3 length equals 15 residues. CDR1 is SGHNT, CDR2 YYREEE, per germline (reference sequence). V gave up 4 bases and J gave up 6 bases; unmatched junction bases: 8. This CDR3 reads CASSRTGTGINEQFF. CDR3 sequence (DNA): TGTGCCAGCAGCAGAACCGGGACAGGGATCAATGAGCAGTTCTTC.

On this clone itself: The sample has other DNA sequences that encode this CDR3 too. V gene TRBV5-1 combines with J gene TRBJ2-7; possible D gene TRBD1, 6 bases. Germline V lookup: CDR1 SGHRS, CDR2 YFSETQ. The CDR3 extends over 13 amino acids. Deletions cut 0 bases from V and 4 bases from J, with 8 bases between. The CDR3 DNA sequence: TGCGCCAGCAGCTTGGCGGGGACATACGAGCAGTACTTC. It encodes CASSLAGTYEQYF.

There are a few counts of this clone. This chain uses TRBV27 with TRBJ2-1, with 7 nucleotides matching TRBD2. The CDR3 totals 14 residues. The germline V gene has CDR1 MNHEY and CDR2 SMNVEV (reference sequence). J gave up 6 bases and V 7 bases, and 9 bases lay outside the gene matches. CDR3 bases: TGTGCCAGCATTCCTTTCGGGGGGTCCAATGAGCAGTTCTTC. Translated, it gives CASIPFGGSNEQFF.

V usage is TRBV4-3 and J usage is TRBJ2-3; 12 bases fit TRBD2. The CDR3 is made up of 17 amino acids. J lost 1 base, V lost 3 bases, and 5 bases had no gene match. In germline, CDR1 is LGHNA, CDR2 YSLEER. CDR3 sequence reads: CASSQTSGGFGTDTQYF. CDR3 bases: TGCGCCAGCAGCCAGACTAGCGGGGGATTCGGCACAGATACGCAGTATTTT.

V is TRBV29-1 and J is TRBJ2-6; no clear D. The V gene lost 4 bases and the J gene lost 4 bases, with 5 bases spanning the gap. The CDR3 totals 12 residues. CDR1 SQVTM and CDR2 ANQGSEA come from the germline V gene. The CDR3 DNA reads TGCAGCGTTGTATCCGGGGCCAACGTCCTGACTTTC. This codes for CSVVSGANVLTF.

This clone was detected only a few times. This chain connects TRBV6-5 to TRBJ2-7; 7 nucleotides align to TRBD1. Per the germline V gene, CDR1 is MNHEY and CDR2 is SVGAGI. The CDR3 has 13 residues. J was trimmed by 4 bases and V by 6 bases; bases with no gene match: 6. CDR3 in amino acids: CASRRGQPYEQYF. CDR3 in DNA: TGTGCCAGCAGAAGGGGACAGCCTTACGAGCAGTACTTC.